Shown below are 19 T cell receptor beta chains from a single sample sequenced in a study of blood T cell repertoires in COVID-19. The protocol was immunoSEQ multiplex PCR, while the TCRdb copy is restricted to in-frame clones and leaves out a portion. The table has approximately 300,000 clones, under 95% seen once. Sequencing was done on a sample of PBMCs or T cells enriched from blood (not recorded which). Source of these receptors: a woman in her thirties who had recovered from COVID-19.

This chain uses TRBV7-3 with TRBJ2-3, with 8 bases aligning to TRBD2. The germline V gene encodes CDR1 SGHTA and CDR2 FQGTGA. V gave up 7 bases and J gave up 5 bases; unmatched junction bases: 8. The CDR3 has 14 residues. As DNA, the CDR3 is TGTGCCAGCAACACGGGGGGGCCGGGAGATACGCAGTATTTT. This translates into CASNTGGPGDTQYF.

The V and J genes are TRBV10-3 and TRBJ2-7; 9 nucleotides agree with TRBD1. CDR1 is ENHRY and CDR2 is SYGVKD in the germline V gene. V was clipped by 4 bases and J by 2 bases; unmatched bases: 3. This CDR3 is built from 14 residues. The CDR3 protein is CAISGTGAAYEQYF. The DNA for the CDR3 is TGTGCCATCAGTGGGACAGGGGCGGCCTACGAGCAGTACTTC.

The chain is built from TRBV7-8 and TRBJ1-1; tentative D call: TRBD1 (6 bases). Germline lookup yields CDR1 SGHVS and CDR2 FQNEAQ. This CDR3 comprises 13 residues. V shed 5 bases and J shed 1 base, with 8 bases lying between them. This CDR3 reads CASSPRGNTEAFF. As DNA, the CDR3 is TGTGCCAGCAGCCCCAGGGGGAACACTGAAGCTTTCTTT.

The chain joins TRBV20-1 to TRBJ1-2; D call uncertain. This CDR3 spans 12 amino acids. Germline V gene data show CDR1 as DFQATT and CDR2 as SNEGSKA (reference sequence). Between the trimmed V and J ends, which lost 3 bases and 3 bases, there was a span of 8 bases. The CDR3, as DNA: TGCAGTGCTAGTGAACGGGACTATGGCTACACCTTC. Amino acid sequence: CSASERDYGYTF.

The rearrangement uses TRBV10-3 and TRBJ1-1, with D perhaps matching TRBD1 (5 bases). Germline CDR1 is ENHRY and CDR2 is SYGVKD. The CDR3 spans 14 residues. Trimming removed 0 bases from V and 3 bases from J, with 8 bases in between. CDR3: CAISESPGDTEAFF. Written as DNA, the CDR3 is TGTGCCATCAGTGAGTCCCCGGGGGACACTGAAGCTTTCTTT.

The gene calls are TRBV19 and TRBJ2-2; D unresolved. Germline CDR1 and CDR2: LNHDA and SQIVND (reference sequence). The V end lost 7 bases, the J end lost 5 bases, and 5 bases lay between the germline ends. The length of the CDR3 is 11 residues. CDR3 region: CASTLTGELFF. As DNA, the CDR3 is TGTGCCAGTACCCTGACCGGGGAGCTGTTTTTT.

The V and J genes are TRBV10-3 and TRBJ1-5; D perhaps matches TRBD1 (6 bases). CDR1 and CDR2 from the germline V gene are ENHRY and SYGVKD. The ends were cut back, 0 bases at V and 7 bases at J, with 16 bases in the middle. The CDR3 contains 16 residues. CDR3 DNA: TGTGCCATCAGTGAGTCGTCGCAGGGGCTCAAACAGCCCCAGCATTTT. Translated: CAISESSQGLKQPQHF.

The chain has TRBV7-9 and TRBJ2-3; 10 positions match TRBD1. V was clipped by 4 bases and J by 3 bases; unmatched bases: 16. The CDR3 runs 19 residues. Germline CDR1 is SEHNR and CDR2 is FQNEAQ (reference sequence). CDR3 protein: CASSSHGGTGAPRTDTQYF. The CDR3 bases are TGTGCCAGCAGCTCTCACGGTGGGACAGGGGCCCCTCGGACAGATACGCAGTATTTT.

V is TRBV6-6 and J is TRBJ2-3; 7 bases agree with TRBD1. Germline V gene lookup returns CDR1 MNHNY and CDR2 SVGAGI (reference sequence). The CDR3 is 16 amino acids. Trimming cost V 6 bases and J 1 base; bases outside gene matches: 10. The DNA for the CDR3 is TGTGCCAGCAGAGAAACCGGGACAGTGGGCACAGATACGCAGTATTTT. Its translation is CASRETGTVGTDTQYF.

The CDR3 DNA sequence: TGCGCCAGCAGCTACCGGGAGGAGGGAGATACGCAGTATTTT. Its protein product is CASSYREEGDTQYF. The chain links TRBV5-1 to TRBJ2-3; 7 nucleotides agree with TRBD2. With 3 bases clipped from V and 5 bases from J, the junction kept 6 bases outside the gene matches. Germline CDR1 SGHRS, CDR2 YFSETQ. This CDR3 contains 14 residues.

The J gene is TRBJ2-3, the V gene TRBV19; 8 bases are a match to TRBD2. In germline, CDR1 is LNHDA, CDR2 SQIVND (reference sequence). V gave up 4 bases and J gave up 0 bases; unmatched junction bases: 15. This CDR3 has 19 residues. The CDR3 region is CASSRAPTRAGASTDTQYF. The CDR3 coding sequence is TGTGCCAGTAGTAGGGCCCCGACAAGAGCGGGGGCAAGCACAGATACGCAGTATTTT.

The sample holds one count of this clone. V is TRBV29-1 and J is TRBJ2-1; 15 positions match TRBD2. Germline CDR1 and CDR2: SQVTM and ANQGSEA. V gave up 4 bases and J gave up 4 bases; unmatched junction bases: 2. The length of the CDR3 is 15 residues. The CDR3 DNA reads TGCAGCGTTGGGACTAGCGGGGGGGCGTACAATGAGCAGTTCTTC. Protein product: CSVGTSGGAYNEQFF.

CDR3 sequence: CASSPSAYNEQFF. Written as DNA, the CDR3 is TGTGCCAGCAGCCCTAGCGCCTACAATGAGCAGTTCTTC. This chain connects TRBV7-9 to TRBJ2-1; weak D call: TRBD2 (6 bases). The CDR3 extends over 13 amino acids. The V end was cut by 5 bases, the J end by 2 bases, with 7 bases between. The germline V gene has CDR1 SEHNR and CDR2 FQNEAQ (reference sequence).

The chain couples TRBV28 to TRBJ1-3; D may be TRBD1 (6 bases). V lost 4 bases, J lost 4 bases, and 11 bases lay in between. The CDR3 loop spans 14 amino acids. Germline V gene sequence: CDR1 MDHEN, CDR2 SYDVKM. The CDR3 DNA reads as TGTGCCAGCAGTTCCAGGGGTGGCGGAAACACCATATATTTT. Translation: CASSSRGGGNTIYF.

In this sample, this clone turned up a few times. V gene TRBV11-3 combines with J gene TRBJ2-7; 7 bases fit TRBD1. Germline V CDR1 and CDR2: SGHNT, YENEEA. The trim removed 9 bases at V and 1 base at J, leaving 3 bases unmatched. This CDR3 comprises 12 residues. The CDR3 is CARDRPSYEQYF. CDR3 DNA: TGTGCCAGGGACAGGCCATCCTACGAGCAGTACTTC.

The genes are TRBV28 and TRBJ1-1; 10 bases match TRBD1. The germline V gene encodes CDR1 MDHEN and CDR2 SYDVKM. This CDR3 region has 18 residues. Germline trimming cut 8 bases from V and 1 base from J; bases unmatched to any gene: 16. The CDR3 nucleotides are TGTGCCAGCCCAAACCTCCGGGACAGGGGTTGGGAGAACACTGAAGCTTTCTTT. It specifies CASPNLRDRGWENTEAFF.

The chain carries TRBV11-3 and TRBJ2-3; 9 nucleotides line up with TRBD1. V was pared by 5 bases and J by 4 bases, with 10 bases of the junction left unmatched. The CDR3 is made up of 16 amino acids. Germline V CDR1 and CDR2: SGHNT, YENEEA. DNA for the CDR3: TGTGCCAGCAGCCCTCCCGGGACAGGGAGGTCAGATACGCAGTATTTT. Translated: CASSPPGTGRSDTQYF. The full variable domain, its missing parts supplied by reference TRBV11-3 and TRBJ2-3, is EAGVVQSPRYKIIEKKQPVAFWCNPISGHNTLYWYLQNLGQGPELLIRYENEEAVDDSQLPKDRFSAERLKGVDSTLKIQPAELGDSAVYLCASSPPGTGRSDTQYFGPGTRLTVL.

The chain links TRBV13 to TRBJ1-1; no clear D. Germline lookup yields CDR1 PRHDT and CDR2 FYEKMQ (reference sequence). The CDR3 is made up of 15 amino acids. Trimming pared 1 base from V and 0 bases from J, leaving 9 bases between. CDR3 coding DNA: TGTGCCAGCAGCTTAGCTCCGGGAATGAACACTGAAGCTTTCTTT. Its protein is CASSLAPGMNTEAFF.

This chain joins TRBV28 and TRBJ1-2; TRBD1 matches 7 bases. The CDR3 is made up of 14 amino acids. Germline V gives CDR1 MDHEN, CDR2 SYDVKM. Trimming removed 2 bases from V and 2 bases from J; junction bases left unmatched: 2. The CDR3 spells CASSLRGPNYGYTF. CDR3 bases: TGTGCCAGCAGTTTAAGGGGGCCGAACTATGGCTACACCTTC.